The 30 T cell receptor beta chains below all came from one sample that was sequenced in a study of blood T cell repertoires in COVID-19. TCRdb keeps only in-frame clones here, not all; method: immunoSEQ multiplex PCR. The sample shows roughly 120,000 clones, about 88% of them seen only once. The sample consisted of peripheral blood. Receptor source: a woman in her 70s who had recovered from COVID-19.

This rearrangement joins TRBV28 to TRBJ1-5, with 7 bases lining up with TRBD1. V trimming: 5 bases; J trimming: 11 bases; junction bases outside the gene matches: 12. CDR1 is MDHEN, CDR2 SYDVKM, per germline. This CDR3 is 14 amino acids long. The CDR3 nucleotides read TGTGCCAGCAGTCGGCTACAGGGGACGTTGGCCCAGCATTTT. This encodes CASSRLQGTLAQHF.

This sequence joins TRBV4-3 and TRBJ2-7; 8 bases are a match to TRBD1. The germline gives CDR1 LGHNA, CDR2 YSLEER. V dropped 4 bases and J dropped 0; count of bases not matched to a gene: 5. This CDR3 region has 15 residues. In nucleotides, the CDR3 is TGCGCCAGCAGCCCCGGACAGGGCTACTCCTACGAGCAGTACTTC. Translating gives CASSPGQGYSYEQYF.

The chain couples TRBV28 to TRBJ2-2; TRBD2 might be the D (5 bases). V gave up 4 bases and J gave up 5 bases, with 23 bases separating them. The CDR3 sequence is 18 residues long. Germline CDR1 reads MDHEN; CDR2 reads SYDVKM. The CDR3 reads CASSSHPSISRRTGELFF. The CDR3 nucleotides are TGTGCCAGCAGTTCACACCCATCGATTAGTAGGAGGACCGGGGAGCTGTTTTTT.

The V call is TRBV12-3 or TRBV12-4, the J call TRBJ2-3, with a weak D call TRBD2 (5 bases). V was cut by 6 bases and J by 4 bases, with 8 bases left in between. This CDR3 has 12 amino acids. CDR3 DNA sequence: TGTGCCAGCAGGTGGGAGTCAGATACGCAGTATTTT. It specifies CASRWESDTQYF.

The chain couples TRBV3-1 (or the pseudogene TRBV3-2) to TRBJ1-4; D unclear. The CDR3 has 16 amino acids. CDR1 is LGHDT and CDR2 is YNNKEL in the germline V gene (reference sequence). V was pared by 4 bases and J by 8 bases, with 20 bases between. The CDR3 spells CASSPHPPEADEKLFF. CDR3 nucleotide sequence: TGTGCCAGCAGCCCCCACCCTCCGGAGGCGGACGAAAAACTGTTTTTT.

This clone was detected once. V is TRBV5-8 and J is TRBJ1-1; 7 bases match TRBD1. Germline V gene sequence: CDR1 SGHTS, CDR2 YDEGEE. J lost 8 bases, V lost 3 bases, and 7 bases had no gene match. This CDR3 contains 13 residues. The CDR3 DNA is TGTGCCAGCAGCTATTACGGACAGGCCGAAGCTTTCTTT. Protein: CASSYYGQAEAFF.

V and J are TRBV10-3 and TRBJ2-7; D is possibly TRBD1 (5 bases). Germline V gives CDR1 ENHRY, CDR2 SYGVKD. V lost 8 bases to trimming and J lost 2 bases, with 13 bases between them. The CDR3 contains 13 residues. In nucleotides, the CDR3 is TGTGCCATCTTCAACAGGCAAGCCTACGAGCAGTACTTC. The encoded protein is CAIFNRQAYEQYF.

V is TRBV2 and J is TRBJ2-7; 7 bases line up with TRBD2. V lost 3 bases to trimming and J lost 1 base; unmatched junction nucleotides: 9. Germline V gives CDR1 SNHLY, CDR2 FYNNEI. The CDR3 loop spans 16 amino acids. In DNA form, the CDR3 reads TGTGCCAGCAGTGACCCCAGCGGGACGGGGTCCTACGAGCAGTACTTC. Residues: CASSDPSGTGSYEQYF.

This clone was detected only once. The CDR3 loop is CASSLGATEAFF. CDR3 in DNA: TGTGCCAGCAGTTTAGGGGCCACTGAAGCTTTCTTT. V is TRBV28 and J is TRBJ1-1, with D perhaps matching TRBD1 (5 bases). The length of the CDR3 is 12 residues. Deletions cut 2 bases from V and 4 bases from J, with 5 bases between. Germline V lookup: CDR1 MDHEN, CDR2 SYDVKM. Looking up the rest from reference TRBV28 and TRBJ1-1 gives the full variable domain: DVKVTQSSRYLVKRTGEKVFLECVQDMDHENMFWYRQDPGLGLRLIYFSYDVKMKEKGDIPEGYSVSREKKERFSLILESASTNQTSMYLCASSLGATEAFFGQGTRLTVV.

The chain uses TRBV12-3 or TRBV12-4 and TRBJ1-2; D is possibly TRBD1 (5 bases). This CDR3 comprises 11 residues. Trimming stripped 9 bases from V and 8 bases from J, with 13 bases between. CDR3 amino acids: CASGRGRGYTF. The DNA of the CDR3 is TGTGCCAGTGGACGGGGGAGGGGCTACACCTTC.

J is TRBJ1-1 and V is TRBV6-5; D not resolved. CDR1 and CDR2 (germline): MNHEY, SVGAGI. Trimming removed 6 bases at V and 8 bases at J, with 13 bases between. The CDR3 totals 12 residues. CDR3 sequence (DNA): TGTGCCAGCAGGATCCGGGAGACGGAAGCTTTCTTT. This gives the protein CASRIRETEAFF.

V is TRBV7-2 and J is TRBJ1-4, with D possibly matching TRBD1 (6 bases). CDR3 length equals 15 residues. Germline CDR1 and CDR2: SGHTA and FQGNSA. V shed 1 base and J shed 4 bases, with 10 bases lying between them. The CDR3 DNA reads TGTGCCAGCAGCTTAGAGGGACATCTTAATGAAAAACTGTTTTTT. Protein sequence: CASSLEGHLNEKLFF.

J is TRBJ1-6 and V is TRBV6-2 or TRBV6-3, with a tentative D call TRBD1 (5 bases). Trimming removed 2 bases from V and 6 bases from J, with 14 bases in between. Looked up from germline, CDR1 is MNHEY and CDR2 is SVGEGT. The CDR3 has 16 amino acids. The CDR3 DNA sequence: TGTGCCAGCAGTTACGGCCTACAAAGGGGTAATTCACCCCTCCACTTT. Protein product: CASSYGLQRGNSPLHF.

This clone was seen a few times. V usage is TRBV6-5 and J usage is TRBJ1-6, with D perhaps TRBD1 (5 bases). CDR3 size: 15 residues. Looked up from germline, CDR1 is MNHEY and CDR2 is SVGAGI. The ends were cut back, 8 bases at V and 9 bases at J, with 20 bases in the middle. CDR3 nucleotides: TGTGCCAGCTTAAGGCGGGCCTCCGGGGGTTCACCCCTCCACTTT. Amino acids: CASLRRASGGSPLHF.

V gene TRBV19 combines with J gene TRBJ2-7; 9 positions agree with TRBD1. The V gene end was trimmed by 7 bases and the J gene end by 9 bases; junction bases not matched to a gene: 16. The CDR3 has 15 residues. Per the germline V gene, CDR1 is LNHDA and CDR2 is SQIVND (reference sequence). The CDR3, as DNA: TGTGCCAGTACCCGGGGACAGGGAAGAGGTGGACGGCAGTACTTC. Residues: CASTRGQGRGGRQYF.

The rearrangement uses TRBV3-1 (or the pseudogene TRBV3-2) and TRBJ2-7; 7 bases are shared with TRBD1. CDR1 is LGHDT, CDR2 YNNKEL, per germline (reference sequence). V shed 4 bases and J 7 bases; nucleotides not matched to a gene: 13. The CDR3 length is 15 residues. The CDR3 DNA reads TGTGCCAGCAGCCTCCTACAGGGGCTCCCGCCGGAGCAGTACTTC. Protein sequence: CASSLLQGLPPEQYF.

J is TRBJ1-1 and V is TRBV20-1; D gene ambiguous. V gave up 4 bases and J gave up 7 bases, with 7 bases separating them. Germline lookup yields CDR1 DFQATT and CDR2 SNEGSKA (reference sequence). The CDR3 loop spans 10 amino acids. CDR3 residues: CSAMRDEAFF. The CDR3 nucleotides are TGCAGTGCTATGAGGGATGAAGCTTTCTTT.

The chain carries TRBV10-3 and TRBJ2-3, with 10 bases aligning to TRBD2. CDR3 length equals 15 residues. The ends lost 7 bases at V and 6 bases at J; junction bases unmatched: 10. The germline V gene encodes CDR1 ENHRY and CDR2 SYGVKD. The CDR3 sequence is CAIKGALAGADTQYF. CDR3 nucleotide sequence: TGTGCCATCAAGGGGGCGCTAGCGGGAGCGGATACGCAGTATTTT.

This clone was observed a few times. The chain is built from TRBV2 and TRBJ2-7; weak D call: TRBD1 (5 bases). Germline-derived CDR1 and CDR2 are SNHLY and FYNNEI. The CDR3 is 14 residues long. Trimming removed 7 bases at V and 2 bases at J, with 15 bases between. DNA of the CDR3: TGTGCCAGCAAAGGGGTAGCAGGAACCTACGAGCAGTACTTC. Its protein product is CASKGVAGTYEQYF.

The chain recombines TRBV5-4 with TRBJ2-3; TRBD2 aligns across 11 bases. The CDR3 extends over 16 amino acids. The J segment lost 0 bases and the V segment lost 5 bases, leaving 5 bases of the junction unmatched. From germline, CDR1 is SGHNT and CDR2 YYREEE (reference sequence). CDR3 loop: CASRPGTSGSTDTQYF. DNA of the CDR3: TGTGCCAGCAGGCCCGGGACTAGCGGAAGCACAGATACGCAGTATTTT.

The J gene is TRBJ1-3, the V gene TRBV5-1; D is uncertain. Germline V gene sequence: CDR1 SGHRS, CDR2 YFSETQ. The V gene lost 6 bases and the J gene lost 0 bases, with 13 bases spanning the gap. The CDR3 is 15 amino acids. Written as DNA, the CDR3 is TGCGCCAGCATTAAGTGGAGGAGCTCTGGAAACACCATATATTTT. Protein sequence: CASIKWRSSGNTIYF.

This clone was observed a handful of times. The chain employs TRBV5-1 and TRBJ2-7; 8 positions match TRBD2. Germline CDR1 and CDR2: SGHRS and YFSETQ. This CDR3 comprises 15 residues. V gave up 3 bases and J gave up 5 bases; unmatched junction bases: 10. CDR3 DNA: TGCGCCAGCAGCTACCAGAGCGGGAGAAGTGACGAGCAGTACTTC. The encoded protein is CASSYQSGRSDEQYF.

The V and J genes are TRBV10-3 and TRBJ1-1; 8 bases line up with TRBD1. The germline CDR1 and CDR2 sequences are ENHRY and SYGVKD. With 6 bases clipped from V and 1 base from J, the junction kept 4 bases outside the gene matches. CDR3 length equals 14 residues. The CDR3 sequence: CAISLGTGNTEAFF. The CDR3 DNA reads TGTGCCATCAGCCTAGGGACAGGGAACACTGAAGCTTTCTTT.

This chain connects TRBV3-1 (or the pseudogene TRBV3-2) to TRBJ2-2, with 9 nucleotides matching TRBD1. From germline, CDR1 is LGHDT and CDR2 YNNKEL (reference sequence). The CDR3 length is 16 residues. V was pared by 4 bases and J by 3 bases, with 6 bases of the junction left unmatched. The CDR3 nucleotides read TGTGCCAGCAGCCCTTCACAGGGGGCCGACACCGGGGAGCTGTTTTTT. As protein: CASSPSQGADTGELFF.

This clone was recorded only once. J is TRBJ2-3 and V is TRBV7-3, with TRBD2 matching 10 bases. The germline CDR1 and CDR2 sequences are SGHTA and FQGTGA. Trimming removed 6 bases from V and 1 base from J; junction bases left unmatched: 4. The CDR3 loop spans 15 amino acids. The CDR3 loop is CASRPGTSGTDTQYF. The CDR3 DNA reads TGTGCCAGCAGACCCGGGACTAGCGGCACAGATACGCAGTATTTT.

This sequence joins TRBV6-5 and TRBJ1-5, with D possibly being TRBD1 (5 bases). V was shortened by 7 bases and J by 6 bases, with 19 bases between the two germline ends. Germline V CDR1 and CDR2: MNHEY, SVGAGI. CDR3 length equals 15 residues. The CDR3 DNA reads TGTGCCAGCATCGATGGCTCAGGGATCAGTCAGCCCCAGCATTTT. Amino acid sequence: CASIDGSGISQPQHF.

This clone was picked up one time. The gene calls are TRBV2 and TRBJ1-4; 11 nucleotides align to TRBD1. Germline V gene data show CDR1 as SNHLY and CDR2 as FYNNEI. The CDR3 consists of 15 residues. V dropped 7 bases and J dropped 7; count of bases not matched to a gene: 8. The chain's CDR3 is CASNTPGQGGEKLFF. DNA of the CDR3: TGTGCCAGCAATACCCCGGGACAGGGGGGTGAAAAACTGTTTTTT.

The chain recombines TRBV6-5 with TRBJ2-5; D possibly corresponds to TRBD2 (7 bases). Germline V gene data show CDR1 as MNHEY and CDR2 as SVGAGI. V was trimmed by 4 bases and J by 5 bases, leaving 14 bases between them. The CDR3 spans 14 residues. The CDR3 nucleotides read TGTGCCAGCAGTTTGTTGAGGGGGGGGGAGACCCAGTACTTC. As protein: CASSLLRGGETQYF.

The J gene is TRBJ1-1, the V gene TRBV7-2, with 7 bases that match TRBD1. After removal of 8 bases from V and 2 bases from J, the junction contained 5 bases not matched to a gene. The CDR3 extends over 13 amino acids. CDR1 is SGHTA and CDR2 is FQGNSA in the germline V gene. The CDR3 protein is CASSRQGNTEAFF. The CDR3 nucleotides are TGTGCCAGCTCCCGACAGGGTAACACTGAAGCTTTCTTT.

This clone was counted between two and nine times. The chain recombines TRBV5-1 with TRBJ2-7, with TRBD2 matching over 13 bases. The germline V gene encodes CDR1 SGHRS and CDR2 YFSETQ. CDR3 length: 13 amino acids. V was pared by 4 bases and J by 5 bases, with 0 bases of the junction left unmatched. This CDR3 is CASSGTSGDEQYF. The CDR3 nucleotides are TGCGCCAGCAGCGGGACTAGCGGGGACGAGCAGTACTTC.